This TCR beta chain was observed in a study of T cell responses to AZD1222 COVID-19 vaccine. The data were produced by immunoSEQ multiplex PCR, yet TCRdb's version contains in-frame clones alone and is incomplete. The table shows approximately 130,000 clones, with approximately 93% occurring only once. CDR3 length: 15 amino acids. CDR1 and CDR2 from the germline V gene are LNHDA and SQIVND (reference sequence). Germline trimming cut 5 bases from V and 6 bases from J; bases unmatched to any gene: 7. The chain uses TRBV19 and TRBJ1-5; 10 bases agree with TRBD1. The sequence was collected from an adult in good health. This specimen was peripheral blood, taken on day 0 of AZD1222 vaccination. Here the CDR3 reads CASSFDRGPGQPQHF. The CDR3 coding sequence is TGTGCCAGTAGTTTCGACAGGGGGCCGGGTCAGCCCCAGCATTTT.